These 28 T cell receptor beta chains share one sample of origin, sequenced in a study of T cells in Graves' hyperthyroidism and ophthalmopathy. Amplification of TCR beta CDR3 regions used RNA as the template. The HTBI primer set served for first-round RT-PCR of the TCR CDR3. TCRdb re-called the multiplex PCR reads with MiXCR, one entry per CDR3 protein. Among a few hundred thousand distinct CDR3 sequences listed, 14% were seen once. The specimen was blood. These receptors were collected from a woman in her 40s with Graves' hyperthyroidism.

This clonotype occurred many times. This chain uses TRBV7-2 with TRBJ1-1; 8 bases map to TRBD1. The germline V gene encodes CDR1 SGHTA and CDR2 FQGNSA. V was clipped by 0 bases and J by 1 base; unmatched bases: 4. The CDR3 runs 16 residues. The CDR3: CASSLAGTGWNTEAFF. In nucleotides, the CDR3 is TGTGCCAGCAGCTTAGCTGGGACAGGCTGGAACACTGAAGCTTTCTTT.

The rearrangement links TRBV7-6 to TRBJ2-7; D call uncertain. The CDR3 extends over 16 amino acids. Trimming shortened V by 2 bases and J by 2 bases, and 16 bases separated the two germline ends. Germline CDR1 SGHVS, CDR2 FNYEAQ. The CDR3 loop reads CASSLRVGDSTYEQYF. In nucleotides, the CDR3 is TGTGCCAGCAGCTTAAGGGTTGGAGACTCCACCTACGAGCAGTACTTC.

The sample holds many counts of this clonotype. The chain uses TRBV7-2 and TRBJ2-1; 11 nucleotides align to TRBD2. V lost 4 bases to trimming and J lost 5 bases; unmatched junction nucleotides: 4. The germline V gene encodes CDR1 SGHTA and CDR2 FQGNSA. CDR3 length equals 15 residues. The CDR3 reads CASSYLAGGNNEQFF. The CDR3 region has the DNA TGTGCCAGCAGCTATCTAGCGGGAGGCAACAATGAGCAGTTCTTC.

This clonotype showed up many times. The chain combines TRBV3-1 with TRBJ1-4, with D unresolved. Deletions cut 6 bases from V and 3 bases from J, with 11 bases between. The CDR3 extends over 14 amino acids. Germline V lookup: CDR1 LGHDT, CDR2 YNNKEL (reference sequence). The CDR3 loop is CASRQWDSNEKLFF. CDR3 sequence (DNA): TGTGCCAGCAGGCAATGGGATTCTAATGAAAAACTGTTTTTT.

This clonotype was seen a handful of times. The chain carries TRBV7-3 and TRBJ1-1, with a weak D call TRBD1 (5 bases). The CDR3 sequence is 13 residues long. CDR1 and CDR2 (germline): SGHTA, FQGTGA. Trimming cost V 6 bases and J 3 bases, with 11 bases left between them. The CDR3 reads CASRDNSDTEAFF. The CDR3, as DNA: TGTGCCAGCAGGGACAACTCCGACACTGAAGCTTTCTTT.

The chain couples TRBV19 to TRBJ2-3, with D unclear. The CDR3 totals 16 residues. V was cut by 0 bases and J by 0 bases, with 10 bases left in between. Looked up from germline, CDR1 is LNHDA and CDR2 is SQIVND (reference sequence). The CDR3 region is CASSIEHRSSTDTQYF. In nucleotides, the CDR3 is TGTGCCAGTAGTATAGAACACAGATCTAGCACAGATACGCAGTATTTT.

The V call is TRBV12-5, the J call TRBJ2-6, with 11 bases fitting TRBD1. Germline-derived CDR1 and CDR2 are LGHNT and FRNRAP. V lost 4 bases, J lost 2 bases, and 10 bases stayed unmatched. There are 19 residues in the CDR3. DNA of the CDR3: TGTGCTAGTGGTTCCCACTCGGGACAGGGGGTGGCTGGGGCCAACGTCCTGACTTTC. The encoded protein is CASGSHSGQGVAGANVLTF.

V and J are TRBV6-5 and TRBJ2-5; 8 bases are shared with TRBD2. The CDR3 extends over 18 amino acids. CDR1 and CDR2 from the germline V gene are MNHEY and SVGAGI. V was pared by 0 bases and J by 5 bases, with 14 bases of the junction left unmatched. The CDR3 reads CASSYSWFSSGRRETQYF. The CDR3 nucleotides are TGTGCCAGCAGTTACTCGTGGTTTTCGAGCGGGAGAAGGGAGACCCAGTACTTC.

In this sample, this clonotype turned up many times. The rearrangement links TRBV3-1 to TRBJ2-2; 7 nucleotides line up with TRBD1. The CDR3 has 14 amino acids. Per the germline V gene, CDR1 is LGHDT and CDR2 is YNNKEL (reference sequence). V shed 5 bases, J shed 6 bases, and the junction held 6 bases outside the gene matches. The CDR3 bases are TGTGCCAGCAGCTACCGGGACAGCTCCGGGGAGCTGTTTTTT. It specifies CASSYRDSSGELFF.

The chain joins TRBV12-3 or TRBV12-4 to TRBJ1-2; 12 bases are a match to TRBD1. The CDR3 runs to 14 residues. The trim removed 5 bases at V and 8 bases at J, leaving 6 bases unmatched. The chain's CDR3 is CASSTGTGGVGYTF. Here the CDR3 DNA reads TGTGCCAGCAGTACCGGGACAGGGGGCGTCGGCTACACCTTC.

This clonotype has at least ten counts. This chain joins TRBV20-1 and TRBJ2-5, with 11 bases lining up with TRBD2. The CDR3 is 16 amino acids. The ends lost 1 base at V and 2 bases at J; junction bases unmatched: 6. Germline CDR1 DFQATT, CDR2 SNEGSKA (reference sequence). The CDR3 here is CSARGTSGRSQETQYF. Here the CDR3 DNA reads TGCAGTGCTAGAGGAACTAGCGGGAGATCTCAAGAGACCCAGTACTTC.

This clonotype has only a few counts. The J gene is TRBJ1-1, the V gene TRBV14; D is unclear. CDR3 length: 13 residues. Germline lookup yields CDR1 SGHDN and CDR2 FVKESK. Trimming took off 1 base at V and 6 bases at J, with 9 bases between the two ends. The CDR3 loop reads CASSQGSIAEAFF. The CDR3 coding sequence is TGTGCCAGCAGCCAAGGAAGTATCGCTGAAGCTTTCTTT.

This clonotype occurred many times. The chain links TRBV20-1 to TRBJ2-3, with 7 bases fitting TRBD1. The CDR3 contains 13 residues. CDR1 is DFQATT, CDR2 SNEGSKA, per germline (reference sequence). Trimming removed 5 bases from V and 5 bases from J; junction bases left unmatched: 7. The CDR3 reads CSADGQEVDTQYF. In nucleotides, the CDR3 is TGCAGTGCTGATGGACAGGAGGTAGATACGCAGTATTTT.

This clonotype came up many times. J is TRBJ2-1 and V is TRBV2; tentative D call: TRBD2 (5 bases). Germline lookup yields CDR1 SNHLY and CDR2 FYNNEI. This CDR3 region has 18 residues. Trimming cost V 0 bases and J 0 bases, with 15 bases left between them. As DNA, the CDR3 is TGTGCCAGCAGTGAAGCGCTTAGGCTAGCTAGCTCCTACAATGAGCAGTTCTTC. Its translation: CASSEALRLASSYNEQFF.

This clonotype was recorded a few times. The CDR3 DNA is TGTGCCAGCGCAGGGGGAGGGGAGACCCAGTACTTC. Protein product: CASAGGGETQYF. This chain connects TRBV2 to TRBJ2-5, with D possibly called TRBD1 or TRBD2 (7 bases each). V lost 8 bases and J lost 5, with 12 bases in between. The length of the CDR3 is 12 residues. Germline V gene sequence: CDR1 SNHLY, CDR2 FYNNEI.

V gene TRBV27 combines with J gene TRBJ1-1; D is unclear. The CDR3 consists of 11 residues. The germline V gene has CDR1 MNHEY and CDR2 SMNVEV (reference sequence). V was pared by 7 bases and J by 7 bases, with 10 bases between. The CDR3 here is CASTMGFEAFF. In DNA, the CDR3 is TGTGCCAGCACCATGGGATTTGAAGCTTTCTTT.

At least ten counts were recorded for this clonotype. This chain uses TRBV5-1 with TRBJ2-4, with D tentatively TRBD1 or TRBD2 (5 bases each). The V end was cut by 4 bases, the J end by 0 bases, with 14 bases between. The CDR3 is 16 amino acids. Germline CDR1 reads SGHRS; CDR2 reads YFSETQ. The CDR3 loop is CASSPDGAVAKNIQYF. As DNA, the CDR3 is TGCGCCAGCAGCCCAGACGGGGCGGTAGCCAAAAACATTCAGTACTTC.

This clonotype was picked up many times. The CDR3 spells CASRADRGRTYGYTF. The CDR3 DNA reads as TGTGCCAGCAGAGCGGACAGGGGGCGAACCTATGGCTACACCTTC. The chain has TRBV2 and TRBJ1-2, with 11 nucleotides matching TRBD1. This CDR3 is built from 15 residues. V lost 6 bases, J lost 4 bases, and 7 bases stayed unmatched. Per germline, CDR1 SNHLY and CDR2 FYNNEI.

At least ten counts were recorded for this clonotype. V gene TRBV20-1 combines with J gene TRBJ2-2; D is unresolved. Trimming stripped 3 bases from V and 5 bases from J, with 10 bases between. The germline gives CDR1 DFQATT, CDR2 SNEGSKA (reference sequence). This CDR3 has 13 amino acids. CDR3 region: CSASLMRTGELFF. CDR3 nucleotide sequence: TGCAGTGCTAGCCTTATGAGAACCGGGGAGCTGTTTTTT.

The DNA of the CDR3 is TGCGCCAGCAGCTTGGATCGCATGGCGGACGAGCAGTACTTC. Protein: CASSLDRMADEQYF. The rearrangement joins TRBV5-1 to TRBJ2-7; D is undetermined. With 0 bases removed from V and 5 bases from J, the gap between germline ends came to 12 bases. The CDR3 extends over 14 amino acids. Germline CDR1 is SGHRS and CDR2 is YFSETQ.

As regards this clonotype: Germline and junction disagree at one end, which may indicate a read error. The chain links TRBV6-1 to TRBJ2-7; 10 nucleotides agree with TRBD2. The CDR3 spans 14 residues. From germline, CDR1 is MNHNS and CDR2 SASEGT. CDR3 in amino acids: CASREAGGSREQYF. The CDR3 bases are TGTGCCAGCAGAGAAGCGGGAGGGTCGCGGGAGCAGTACTTC.

The sample holds a few counts of this clonotype. The chain is built from TRBV14 and TRBJ1-4, with TRBD1 matching 7 bases. CDR1 and CDR2 from the germline V gene are SGHDN and FVKESK. V was pared by 3 bases and J by 1 base, with 5 bases of the junction left unmatched. This CDR3 has 16 amino acids. The CDR3 coding sequence is TGTGCCAGCAGCCACAGGGGGATTGGAACTAATGAAAAACTGTTTTTT. It yields the protein CASSHRGIGTNEKLFF.

This clonotype appeared a few times. The chain recombines TRBV3-1 with TRBJ2-1; D is undetermined. CDR1 is LGHDT and CDR2 is YNNKEL in the germline V gene (reference sequence). The V end was cut by 4 bases, the J end by 0 bases, with 10 bases between. The CDR3 loop spans 15 amino acids. As DNA, the CDR3 is TGTGCCAGCAGCCCGAGCGTAAGCTCCTACAATGAGCAGTTCTTC. Amino acids: CASSPSVSSYNEQFF.

On this clonotype: This may arise from a read error, as a much more abundant clone is one base away. The V gene is TRBV15, the J gene TRBJ1-1, with D possibly being TRBD1 (5 bases). This CDR3 has 13 amino acids. Germline lookup yields CDR1 LNHNV and CDR2 YYDKDF (reference sequence). CDR3 in amino acids: CATSDKENTKAFF. CDR3 nucleotide sequence: TGTGCCACCTCGGACAAGGAGAACACTAAAGCTTTCTTT.

The chain joins TRBV12-3 or TRBV12-4 to TRBJ2-7, with a possible D match to TRBD1 (6 bases). Trimming took 5 bases from V and 5 from J, leaving 22 bases between them. CDR3 length: 16 amino acids. CDR3 sequence: CASSGVGGRAGNEQYF. The CDR3 coding sequence is TGTGCCAGCAGTGGAGTTGGGGGCCGGGCTGGGAACGAGCAGTACTTC.

The table lists this clonotype with many counts. The chain uses TRBV11-1 and TRBJ2-7; D remains unclear. In germline, CDR1 is SGHAT, CDR2 FQDESV (reference sequence). The V gene lost 3 bases and the J gene lost 0 bases, with 6 bases spanning the gap. The CDR3 is 13 amino acids. The CDR3: CASSLSNSYEQYF. The CDR3 region has the DNA TGTGCCAGCAGCTTGAGCAACTCCTACGAGCAGTACTTC.

This clonotype was observed a handful of times. At one boundary the junction diverges from the germline segment, which might be a read error. The chain joins TRBV11-2 to TRBJ2-1, with D tentatively TRBD1 or TRBD2 (5 bases each). Germline loops: CDR1 SGHAT, CDR2 FQNNGV. The CDR3 is 15 residues long. For the CDR3, the DNA is TGTGCCAGCAGCTTAGGTCCAGGGAGCTACAATGGGCAGTTCTTC. Protein sequence: CASSLGPGSYNGQFF.

In this sample, this clonotype turned up a few times. This sequence joins TRBV5-1 and TRBJ2-7; maybe TRBD1 (6 bases). The CDR3 has 14 residues. The germline V and J ends were trimmed by 4 bases and 1 base, with 12 bases remaining between them. The germline CDR1 and CDR2 sequences are SGHRS and YFSETQ. The CDR3 DNA is TGCGCCAGCAGCATCCAAACAGGGTCCTACGAGCAGTACTTC. It specifies CASSIQTGSYEQYF.